A selection of T cell receptor beta chains follows, all from one sample in a study of blood T cells in healthy people across ages. One entry per CDR3 protein, called by TCRdb with MiXCR from the 5' RACE reads. The sample lists 1.5 million to 2 million distinct CDR3 sequences, around half occurring once. The specimen sequenced was blood. These receptors all stem from a woman between 35 and 50 years old in good health. CDR3s leave out the opening cysteine and the closing phenylalanine or tryptophan. The order of the fields is J gene, V gene, CDR3 protein.

J: TRBJ1-1
V: TRBV29-1
CDR3: SVEGLKNTEAF

J: TRBJ2-1
V: TRBV7-9
CDR3: ASSLEGAPGEQF

J: TRBJ2-5
V: TRBV14
CDR3: ASSQAVGETQY

J: TRBJ1-2
V: TRBV27
CDR3: ASSPYGTGGVGGYT

J: TRBJ2-1
V: TRBV7-9
CDR3: ASSPGLAGSWQF

J: TRBJ2-7
V: TRBV29-1
CDR3: SVTPGRGGYEQY

J: TRBJ1-6
V: TRBV7-9
CDR3: ASSEQDLESPLH

J: TRBJ1-6
V: TRBV21-1
CDR3: ASSKAGTGDSPLH

J: TRBJ2-7
V: TRBV5-1
CDR3: ASSLATGGVYEQY

J: TRBJ1-6
V: TRBV7-9
CDR3: ASSLTLAYNSPLH

J: TRBJ1-2
V: TRBV29-1
CDR3: SALGQRGKNYGYT

J: TRBJ2-7
V: TRBV20-1
CDR3: SAREPGSEQY

J: TRBJ2-1
V: TRBV5-1
CDR3: ASSMTSGGAWDEQF

J: TRBJ2-7
V: TRBV6-2/TRBV6-3
CDR3: ASSYVGFYEQY

J: TRBJ2-5
V: TRBV25-1
CDR3: ASNNGQEFQETQY

J: TRBJ1-1
V: TRBV29-1
CDR3: STRTGVTEAF

J: TRBJ2-3
V: TRBV27
CDR3: ASSLIRGSSDTQY

J: TRBJ1-2
V: TRBV20-1
CDR3: SARVFGQGGSNYGYT

J: TRBJ1-5
V: TRBV12-3/TRBV12-4
CDR3: AQGGTNQPQH

J: TRBJ2-1
V: TRBV20-1
CDR3: SARTSGGEDEQF

J: TRBJ2-7
V: TRBV10-3
CDR3: AISVFSGGASYEQY

J: TRBJ1-6
V: TRBV9
CDR3: ASSVGQGLNSPLH

J: TRBJ1-2
V: TRBV13
CDR3: ASSFGTDYGYT

J: TRBJ2-5
V: TRBV7-2
CDR3: ASSFLLAGVTEREGETQY

J: TRBJ2-1
V: TRBV6-1
CDR3: ASTLQGGSSYNEQF

J: TRBJ1-2
V: TRBV4-3
CDR3: ASSQAGRAGQGYGYT

J: TRBJ1-5
V: TRBV6-2/TRBV6-3
CDR3: ASKGTGRELGNQPQH

J: .
V: TRBV27
CDR3: ASSWDRGHEQY

J: TRBJ2-1
V: TRBV28
CDR3: ASSFGASYNEQF

J: TRBJ1-4
V: TRBV29-1
CDR3: SVGNNEKLF

J: TRBJ1-5
V: TRBV12-3/TRBV12-4
CDR3: ASSRLGQSGQPQH

J: TRBJ2-7
V: TRBV4-3
CDR3: ASSQDMRGRAYEQY

J: TRBJ2-1
V: TRBV10-2
CDR3: ASRPGGGRDEQF

J: TRBJ1-1
V: TRBV5-1
CDR3: ASSKTGLTEAF

J: TRBJ2-7
V: TRBV7-8
CDR3: ASSSEGTSEQY

J: .
V: TRBV10-2
CDR3: ASSEMGGQTQY

J: .
V: TRBV11-2
CDR3: ASSLVGLEGETQY

J: TRBJ1-2
V: TRBV28
CDR3: ASSLLISAGGGYT

J: TRBJ2-1
V: TRBV2
CDR3: ASKGPGEQF